This is a list of T cell receptor beta chains from one sample in a study of CD8 T cells in Susac syndrome. TCRdb passed the immunoSEQ multiplex PCR reads through MiXCR, listing each CDR3 protein once. The sample consists of about 80,000 distinct CDR3 sequences, roughly 91% of them appearing once. Sequenced: CD8+ T cells from PBMCs. These receptors all stem from a human donor with multiple sclerosis. The CDR3 runs from the conserved cysteine through the conserved F or W. Each record gives: V gene, D gene, clone size, J gene, CDR3 DNA, CDR3 protein. The D gene is left open where the match is weak. Part of the rows lack a size; the others show once, few, many or a class for expanded clones.

v_call: TRBV27
d_call: .
clone_size: .
j_call: TRBJ2-1
cdr3_nt: TGTGCCAGCAGTTTACGGTGGGAGTCGACGTACAATGAGCAGTTCTTC
cdr3_aa: CASSLRWESTYNEQFF

v_call: TRBV30
d_call: .
clone_size: .
j_call: TRBJ1-1
cdr3_nt: TGTGCCTGGACCCGGCCGGGAGGTGAAGCTTTCTTT
cdr3_aa: CAWTRPGGEAFF

v_call: TRBV9
d_call: TRBD2
clone_size: .
j_call: TRBJ2-3
cdr3_nt: TGTGCCAGCAGCGGATCAGGGACTAACACAGATACGCAGTATTTT
cdr3_aa: CASSGSGTNTDTQYF

v_call: TRBV28
d_call: TRBD2
clone_size: once
j_call: TRBJ2-5
cdr3_nt: TGTGCCAGCAGCGCGGAGGGACTAGCTGCTGAGACCCAGTACTTC
cdr3_aa: CASSAEGLAAETQYF

v_call: TRBV13
d_call: .
clone_size: .
j_call: TRBJ2-5
cdr3_nt: TGTGCCAGCAGCTTAGAACAGGCACAAGAGACCCAGTACTTC
cdr3_aa: CASSLEQAQETQYF

v_call: TRBV6-2/TRBV6-3
d_call: TRBD2
clone_size: .
j_call: TRBJ2-7
cdr3_nt: TGTGCCAGCAGTTACTCCAGGACTAGCGGAGACTACGAGCAGTACTTC
cdr3_aa: CASSYSRTSGDYEQYF

v_call: TRBV27
d_call: .
clone_size: .
j_call: TRBJ2-3
cdr3_nt: TGTGCCAGCAGTTTGGTAGTGACAGATACGCAGTATTTT
cdr3_aa: CASSLVVTDTQYF

v_call: TRBV19
d_call: .
clone_size: .
j_call: TRBJ1-6
cdr3_nt: TGTGCCAGTAGTATGGAGGAGGGTCCCGATAATTCACCCCTCCACTTT
cdr3_aa: CASSMEEGPDNSPLHF

v_call: TRBV19
d_call: TRBD1
clone_size: .
j_call: TRBJ2-1
cdr3_nt: TGTGCCAGTAGTATCCGGACAGGATACAATGAGCAGTTCTTC
cdr3_aa: CASSIRTGYNEQFF

v_call: TRBV3-1
d_call: .
clone_size: .
j_call: TRBJ1-5
cdr3_nt: TGTGCCAGCAGCCAGTTCAGGGGCCCCAGCAATCAGCCCCAGCATTTT
cdr3_aa: CASSQFRGPSNQPQHF

v_call: TRBV20-1
d_call: .
clone_size: .
j_call: TRBJ2-1
cdr3_nt: TGCAGTGCTAGTTTCCTTACGACCTACAATGAGCAGTTCTTC
cdr3_aa: CSASFLTTYNEQFF

v_call: TRBV10-3
d_call: TRBD1
clone_size: .
j_call: TRBJ1-1
cdr3_nt: TGTGCCACGCGGGACAGGGAAGGGACTGAAGCTTTCTTT
cdr3_aa: CATRDREGTEAFF

v_call: TRBV6-5
d_call: TRBD2
clone_size: .
j_call: TRBJ2-1
cdr3_nt: TGTGCCAGCAGTACCCTAGCGGAACCCTACAATGAGCAGTTCTTC
cdr3_aa: CASSTLAEPYNEQFF

v_call: TRBV13
d_call: TRBD2
clone_size: .
j_call: TRBJ2-1
cdr3_nt: TGTGCCAGCAGCTCCGGACGGGAGGATGAGCAGTTCTTC
cdr3_aa: CASSSGREDEQFF

v_call: TRBV30
d_call: .
clone_size: .
j_call: TRBJ1-1
cdr3_nt: TGTGCCTGGAGTGTGGGCAGCGCTGAAGCTTTCTTT
cdr3_aa: CAWSVGSAEAFF

v_call: TRBV6-1
d_call: .
clone_size: once
j_call: TRBJ2-1
cdr3_nt: TGTGCCAGCAGTGAGCGGGGGCACTATGAGCAGTTCTTC
cdr3_aa: CASSERGHYEQFF

v_call: TRBV12-5
d_call: .
clone_size: .
j_call: TRBJ2-7
cdr3_nt: TGTGCTAGTGGTTTGGCGGGGACGGGAGTCTACGAGCAGTACTTC
cdr3_aa: CASGLAGTGVYEQYF

v_call: TRBV24-1
d_call: .
clone_size: .
j_call: TRBJ2-7
cdr3_nt: TGTGCCACCAGTGCCCTTGGATCCTACGAGCAGTACTTC
cdr3_aa: CATSALGSYEQYF

v_call: TRBV4-2
d_call: .
clone_size: .
j_call: TRBJ1-1
cdr3_nt: TGTGCCAGCAGCCAAGATTTGGGGATGAACACTGAAGCTTTCTTT
cdr3_aa: CASSQDLGMNTEAFF

v_call: TRBV7-8
d_call: TRBD2
clone_size: once
j_call: TRBJ2-7
cdr3_nt: TGTGCCAGCAGCTTAAGCAGCGGGAGCTCCTACGAGCAGTACTTC
cdr3_aa: CASSLSSGSSYEQYF

v_call: TRBV29-1
d_call: TRBD2
clone_size: .
j_call: TRBJ2-3
cdr3_nt: TGCAGCGTTAGACTAGCGGGGGTACAAGGGGATACGCAGTATTTT
cdr3_aa: CSVRLAGVQGDTQYF

v_call: TRBV9
d_call: TRBD1
clone_size: once
j_call: TRBJ1-1
cdr3_nt: TGTGCCAGCAGCAACGACAGGGAGAACACTGAAGCTTTCTTT
cdr3_aa: CASSNDRENTEAFF

v_call: TRBV13
d_call: TRBD1
clone_size: .
j_call: TRBJ1-3
cdr3_nt: TGTGCCAGCAGCTTAGGGAGGGGGCGTGTAAACACCATATATTTT
cdr3_aa: CASSLGRGRVNTIYF

v_call: TRBV28
d_call: .
clone_size: .
j_call: TRBJ1-1
cdr3_nt: TGTGCCAGCCGGGACCTACATTCAGGGGCTGAAGCTTTCTTT
cdr3_aa: CASRDLHSGAEAFF

v_call: TRBV4-2
d_call: TRBD2
clone_size: once
j_call: TRBJ2-7
cdr3_nt: TGTGCCAGCAGCCAAGAAAGCGGGAGTGGGTTCTACGAGCAGTACTTC
cdr3_aa: CASSQESGSGFYEQYF

v_call: TRBV5-1
d_call: TRBD2
clone_size: .
j_call: TRBJ2-1
cdr3_nt: TGCGCCAGCAGCTACTCCGGGAGGAATGAGCAGTTCTTC
cdr3_aa: CASSYSGRNEQFF

v_call: TRBV12-3/TRBV12-4
d_call: .
clone_size: .
j_call: TRBJ2-1
cdr3_nt: TGTGCCAGCAGTCCCCCGGACAGAATATACAATGAGCAGTTCTTC
cdr3_aa: CASSPPDRIYNEQFF

v_call: TRBV29-1
d_call: TRBD1
clone_size: .
j_call: TRBJ2-4
cdr3_nt: TGCAGCGTTGAAGATGGGACAGGGGCAAACATTCAGTACTTC
cdr3_aa: CSVEDGTGANIQYF

v_call: TRBV28
d_call: TRBD2
clone_size: .
j_call: TRBJ2-1
cdr3_nt: TGTGCCAGCAGTTATGGGGGGGGGTCCTACAATGAGCAGTTCTTC
cdr3_aa: CASSYGGGSYNEQFF

v_call: TRBV28
d_call: .
clone_size: .
j_call: TRBJ1-5
cdr3_nt: TGTGCCAGCAGTAACCAGAAGGGCTTGAGTCAGCCCCAGCATTTT
cdr3_aa: CASSNQKGLSQPQHF

v_call: TRBV5-1
d_call: .
clone_size: .
j_call: TRBJ1-2
cdr3_nt: TGCGCCAGCAGCATAACTGGGGAGATTCAAGGCTACACCTTC
cdr3_aa: CASSITGEIQGYTF

v_call: TRBV19
d_call: TRBD1
clone_size: .
j_call: TRBJ2-3
cdr3_nt: TGTGCCAGTAGTATCGCGGACAGGGGGCTGAATACGCAGTATTTT
cdr3_aa: CASSIADRGLNTQYF

v_call: TRBV28
d_call: TRBD2
clone_size: .
j_call: TRBJ2-7
cdr3_nt: TGTGCCAGCAGTTTGACTAGCGTCTACGAGCAGTACTTC
cdr3_aa: CASSLTSVYEQYF

v_call: TRBV28
d_call: .
clone_size: .
j_call: TRBJ2-5
cdr3_nt: TGTGCCAGCCGATCGTGGGAGACCCAGTACTTC
cdr3_aa: CASRSWETQYF

v_call: TRBV7-9
d_call: .
clone_size: .
j_call: TRBJ2-1
cdr3_nt: TGTGCCAGCAGCTTAGTAAGTTCGCTGGGGGTGAATGAGCAGTTCTTC
cdr3_aa: CASSLVSSLGVNEQFF

v_call: TRBV7-9
d_call: .
clone_size: .
j_call: TRBJ1-3
cdr3_nt: TGTGCCAGCATAGATGGGCTCGGAAACACCATATATTTT
cdr3_aa: CASIDGLGNTIYF

v_call: TRBV4-3
d_call: TRBD1
clone_size: .
j_call: TRBJ2-7
cdr3_nt: TGCGCCAGCAGCCAAGAAATCAGGGGGTACGAGCAGTACTTC
cdr3_aa: CASSQEIRGYEQYF

v_call: TRBV10-2
d_call: .
clone_size: .
j_call: TRBJ2-7
cdr3_nt: TGCGCCAGCGTGGGGGAGCCATTCTACGAGCAGTACTTC
cdr3_aa: CASVGEPFYEQYF

v_call: TRBV29-1
d_call: TRBD2
clone_size: .
j_call: TRBJ2-7
cdr3_nt: TGCAGCGTTGCTAACGGGAGGTTCTACGAGCAGTACTTC
cdr3_aa: CSVANGRFYEQYF

v_call: TRBV7-9
d_call: .
clone_size: .
j_call: TRBJ1-1
cdr3_nt: TGTGCCAGCAGCTTAGCAACGGGACAAGACACTGAAGCTTTCTTT
cdr3_aa: CASSLATGQDTEAFF

v_call: TRBV4-3
d_call: TRBD2
clone_size: once
j_call: TRBJ2-1
cdr3_nt: TGCGCCAGCAGCCAAGTTACTAGCGGTTTTAAGAATGAGCAGTTCTTC
cdr3_aa: CASSQVTSGFKNEQFF

v_call: TRBV27
d_call: .
clone_size: few
j_call: TRBJ2-4
cdr3_nt: TGTGCCAGCAGTTTGGGGCGAAGTGCCAAAAACATTCAGTACTTC
cdr3_aa: CASSLGRSAKNIQYF

v_call: TRBV3-1
d_call: .
clone_size: .
j_call: TRBJ2-7
cdr3_nt: TGTGCCAGCAGCCCGGACCTTCTAGCCTACGAGCAGTACTTC
cdr3_aa: CASSPDLLAYEQYF

v_call: TRBV10-2
d_call: .
clone_size: .
j_call: TRBJ2-1
cdr3_nt: TGCGCCAGCAGACCGGGGGTCAATGAGCAGTTCTTC
cdr3_aa: CASRPGVNEQFF

v_call: TRBV9
d_call: TRBD1
clone_size: .
j_call: TRBJ2-3
cdr3_nt: TGTGCCAGCATGGCGACAGGGTACGGCACAGATACGCAGTATTTT
cdr3_aa: CASMATGYGTDTQYF

v_call: TRBV9
d_call: .
clone_size: .
j_call: TRBJ2-1
cdr3_nt: TGTGCCAGCAGCGGGACCCTGACCTACAATGAGCAGTTCTTC
cdr3_aa: CASSGTLTYNEQFF

v_call: TRBV7-9
d_call: .
clone_size: .
j_call: TRBJ2-1
cdr3_nt: TGTGCCAGCAGCCCCACCCCGGGACCGAGCAATGAGCAGTTCTTC
cdr3_aa: CASSPTPGPSNEQFF

v_call: TRBV12-3/TRBV12-4
d_call: .
clone_size: once
j_call: TRBJ2-2
cdr3_nt: TGTGCCAGCAGTTTAGGGACACCGAACACCGGGGAGCTGTTTTTT
cdr3_aa: CASSLGTPNTGELFF

v_call: TRBV13
d_call: .
clone_size: .
j_call: TRBJ2-1
cdr3_nt: TGTGCCAGCAGCTTAGGCGGATACGACTACAATGAGCAGTTCTTC
cdr3_aa: CASSLGGYDYNEQFF

v_call: TRBV9
d_call: TRBD1
clone_size: .
j_call: TRBJ2-4
cdr3_nt: TGTGCCAGCAGCGTCGGGACAGGGGGTATTCAGTACTTC
cdr3_aa: CASSVGTGGIQYF

v_call: TRBV19
d_call: .
clone_size: .
j_call: TRBJ1-2
cdr3_nt: TGTGCCAGTAGCCGGGACGGACCCTCGGAAGGCTACACCTTC
cdr3_aa: CASSRDGPSEGYTF

v_call: TRBV6-2/TRBV6-3
d_call: .
clone_size: .
j_call: TRBJ2-1
cdr3_nt: TGTGCCAGCACCTCGGGATTTTACAATGAGCAGTTCTTC
cdr3_aa: CASTSGFYNEQFF